The present T cell receptor (beta chain) was sequenced within a study of blood T cell repertoires in COVID-19. Study in general: The United States, Italy and Spain provided the acute and convalescent COVID-19 samples.

Trimming shortened V by 0 bases and J by 0 bases, and 5 bases separated the two germline ends. Germline values: CDR1 KGHSH, CDR2 LQKENI. The CDR3 length is 14 residues. Original processing methods: Estimation of nucleated cell counts was performed using reference gene primer amplification. Sequencing used immunoSEQ multiplex PCR; TCRdb keeps in-frame clones, though not all of them. The V and J calls and the clone size are those of that table, but D and trimming were determined from the DNA. The data contain some 390,000 clones, roughly 90% of them seen just once; the ten biggest clones take up 1.5% to 2%.

V is TRBV18 and J is TRBJ1-2; D is unclear. The clonotype originates from a woman aged 25 to 39 who had recovered from COVID-19. The sample comprised PBMCs or T cells enriched from blood (not recorded which). Written as DNA, the CDR3 is TGTGCCAGCTCACCACCGTCAGCTAACTATGGCTACACCTTC. Amino acids: CASSPPSANYGYTF.